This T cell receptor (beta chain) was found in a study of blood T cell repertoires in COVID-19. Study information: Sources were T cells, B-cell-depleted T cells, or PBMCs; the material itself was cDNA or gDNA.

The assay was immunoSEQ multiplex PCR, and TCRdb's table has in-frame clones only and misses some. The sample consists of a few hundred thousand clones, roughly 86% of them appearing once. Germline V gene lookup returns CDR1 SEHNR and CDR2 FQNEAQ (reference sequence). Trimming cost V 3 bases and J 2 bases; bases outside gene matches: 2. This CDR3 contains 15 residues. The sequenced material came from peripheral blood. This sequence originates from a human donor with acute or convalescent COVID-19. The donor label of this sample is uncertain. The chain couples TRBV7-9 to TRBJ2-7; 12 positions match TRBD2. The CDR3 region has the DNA TGTGCCAGCAGCTTTCTAGCGGGAGGGCCCTACGAGCAGTACTTC. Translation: CASSFLAGGPYEQYF.